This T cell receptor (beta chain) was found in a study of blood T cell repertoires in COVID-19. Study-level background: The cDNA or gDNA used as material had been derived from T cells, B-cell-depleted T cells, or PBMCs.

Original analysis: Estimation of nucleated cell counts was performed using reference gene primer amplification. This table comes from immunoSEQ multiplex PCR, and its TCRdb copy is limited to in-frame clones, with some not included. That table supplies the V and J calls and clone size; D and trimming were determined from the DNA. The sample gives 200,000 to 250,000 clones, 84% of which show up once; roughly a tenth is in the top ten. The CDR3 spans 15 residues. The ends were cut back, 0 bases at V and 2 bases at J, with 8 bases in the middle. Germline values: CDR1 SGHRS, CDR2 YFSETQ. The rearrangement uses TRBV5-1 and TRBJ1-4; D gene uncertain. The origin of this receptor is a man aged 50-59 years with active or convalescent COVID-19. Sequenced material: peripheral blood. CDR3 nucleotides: TGCGCCAGCAGCTTGGGAGGAATGACTAATGAAAAACTGTTTTTT. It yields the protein CASSLGGMTNEKLFF.